This T cell receptor (beta chain) was found in a study of a mutant IDH1 vaccine in newly diagnosed glioma (dated by TCRdb to the early 2020s). Looking at the study overall: Of the 25 to 35 patients who were treated, 62.5% were male and around 40% were female, and the mean age was roughly 40 years. Before enrollment, patients had received standard therapy of radiotherapy alone, temozolomide alone, or radiochemotherapy with temozolomide; most received the combination. Six visits were used for peripheral blood collection: V03 (baseline), V05, V07, V10, V12 and V13. For exploratory analyses, about two dozen treated patients had longitudinal TCRB deep sequencing done wherever samples were available.

According to the study, the label for this sample's time point signals: baseline, week 1 (first vaccination visit). Explained via the paper, the treatment or condition label denotes: pre-vaccination baseline after standard-of-care therapy. Donors had newly diagnosed WHO grade 3 or 4 IDH1-mutant astrocytomas with loss of nuclear ATRX. The samples were drawn from NOA16, a multicentre, single-arm, open-label phase I trial in Germany that tested a mutant IDH1 peptide vaccine in humans for the first time. Visit V03 blood draws served as the baseline sample for immunogenicity testing. The DNeasy Blood and Tissue Kit was used to extract genomic DNA from EDTA blood for TCRB sequencing. The germline V end is reduced by 0 bases and the J end by 7 bases; junction bases left unmatched: 7. The germline V gene specifies WSHSY as CDR1 and SAAADI as CDR2. The CDR3 runs 16 amino acids, cysteine and phenylalanine included. This entry keeps only the CDR3 DNA: 48 bases, framed from base 1.

Results and caveats for the whole study, not just this receptor: No apparent relationship was observed between pseudoprogression and alterations in the top peripheral T cell clonotypes detected by TCRB sequencing. Immune responses induced by the vaccine were seen in 90% to 95% of patients across multiple MHC alleles. PBMC samples for TCRB deep sequencing were selected based on availability. The authors stated that sample limitations prevented analyses of patient blood samples from being reproduced.

A word on this clone: It lacks a known antigen. Base qualities are not provided; no much larger clone lies one nucleotide away.

Library prep was done by the immunoSEQ multiplex PCR assay. Rearranged TCR beta chain sequences were amplified using the hsTCRB Kit according to the manufacturer's protocol. TCRB libraries were sequenced on an Illumina MiSeq. Per the original workflow: The kit vendor's proprietary platform handled demultiplexing, trimming and gene mapping. What TCRdb holds here is the immuneACCESS table cut down to in-frame rearrangements. Part of the clones is not present; checked against another copy, under half of the missing clones reflect an unresolved V gene, and the others are unexplained. The V and J calls and clone size are taken from that table; D and trimming were inferred from the DNA. The sample includes around 100,000 clones, with over 75% observed a single time. The ten largest clones represent about 5.6% of the sample.

The chain employs TRBV10-2 and TRBJ1-5, with 9 bases aligning to TRBD1. The clonotype comes from a man aged 35 to 55 with glioma. Some clones in this sample may be carry-over from other donors' samples. The input for sequencing was PBMCs, taken from a glioma patient treated with radiotherapy, temozolomide or both. The bases read TGCGCCAGCAGTGAGTCGGCGGGGACAGGGCGGCAGCCCCAGCATTTT. Its translation is CASSESAGTGRQPQHF.